Below are 10 T cell receptor beta chains sequenced from a single sample in a study of OX40 agonist ivuxolimab in advanced cancers. The method was immunoSEQ multiplex PCR; TCRdb's version includes in-frame clones alone and lacks a portion of them. This sample has some 74,000 clones; approximately 88% occur once, and the top ten carry more than 0.75%. The material sequenced was CD4+ or CD8+ T cells sorted from blood, taken in a trial of the OX40 agonist ivuxolimab. Receptors were obtained from an adult with an advanced solid tumor such as melanoma, head and neck, liver or kidney cancer.

Only a few counts were recorded for this clone. The rearrangement joins TRBV7-9 to TRBJ2-1; 7 positions match TRBD2. V dropped 4 bases and J dropped 2; count of bases not matched to a gene: 14. Germline V CDR1 and CDR2: SEHNR, FQNEAQ (reference sequence). The CDR3 spans 18 residues. The CDR3, as DNA: TGTGCCAGCAGCTATGTCCCGAGCTGGGCGGGAGCCTACAATGAGCAGTTCTTC. Its translation is CASSYVPSWAGAYNEQFF.

This chain links TRBV28 with TRBJ1-5; D uncertain. This CDR3 contains 14 residues. V was cut by 6 bases and J by 1 base, with 10 bases left in between. Per the germline V gene, CDR1 is MDHEN and CDR2 is SYDVKM. In nucleotides, the CDR3 is TGTGCCAGCAGCCTCCCCGGCAGCAATCAGCCCCAGCATTTT. This translates into CASSLPGSNQPQHF. The full variable domain, with the rest looked up from reference TRBV28 and TRBJ1-5, is DVKVTQSSRYLVKRTGEKVFLECVQDMDHENMFWYRQDPGLGLRLIYFSYDVKMKEKGDIPEGYSVSREKKERFSLILESASTNQTSMYLCASSLPGSNQPQHFGDGTRLSIL.

This chain connects TRBV16 to TRBJ1-1; 9 bases are shared with TRBD1. Trimming cost V 3 bases and J 5 bases; bases outside gene matches: 4. Per the germline V gene, CDR1 is KGHSY and CDR2 is FQNENV. The CDR3 spans 14 residues. The CDR3 protein is CASSHTGGTTEAFF. The CDR3 coding sequence is TGTGCCAGCAGCCACACAGGGGGCACGACTGAAGCTTTCTTT.

The chain links TRBV11-3 to TRBJ2-1; 8 bases map to TRBD1. After removal of 5 bases from V and 3 bases from J, the junction contained 9 bases not matched to a gene. CDR1 SGHNT and CDR2 YENEEA come from the germline V gene. This CDR3 has 16 amino acids. The CDR3 coding sequence is TGTGCCAGCAGCACCCGAGACAGGGGAGTCTACAATGAGCAGTTCTTC. This gives the protein CASSTRDRGVYNEQFF.

The V gene is TRBV28, the J gene TRBJ1-3, with a possible D match to TRBD1 (5 bases). The V gene's germline CDR1 is MDHEN and CDR2 SYDVKM. V was pared by 2 bases and J by 11 bases, with 10 bases between. The CDR3 is made up of 12 amino acids. The CDR3 sequence: CASSLKGLPIYF. The CDR3 coding sequence is TGTGCCAGCAGTTTAAAGGGGCTCCCCATATATTTT.

The chain carries TRBV9 and TRBJ2-1; 7 bases line up with TRBD2. Trimming took 4 bases from V and 0 from J; bases not matched to a gene: 4. Germline V CDR1 and CDR2: SGDLS, YYNGEE. The CDR3 is 15 amino acids. The CDR3 region is CASSSRDYSYNEQFF. The CDR3 nucleotides are TGTGCCAGCAGCTCCCGGGACTACTCCTACAATGAGCAGTTCTTC.

The gene calls are TRBV11-2 and TRBJ1-3; maybe TRBD1 (5 bases). The CDR3 consists of 19 residues. Trimming took 4 bases from V and 4 from J, leaving 26 bases between them. Germline-derived CDR1 and CDR2 are SGHAT and FQNNGV. DNA of the CDR3: TGTGCCAGCAGCTCACCGAGAGGGGACTACCTCTCTGGCGGAAACACCATATATTTT. It codes for CASSSPRGDYLSGGNTIYF.

J is TRBJ2-1 and V is TRBV29-1; the D is unclear. Germline CDR1 SQVTM, CDR2 ANQGSEA. This CDR3 spans 11 amino acids. V lost 6 bases to trimming and J lost 9 bases, with 12 bases between them. DNA of the CDR3: TGCAGCGTCTCTGGGGTGGGTGAGCAGTTCTTC. Translating gives CSVSGVGEQFF.

This clone showed up just a few times. The chain has TRBV2 and TRBJ1-4; 11 bases are shared with TRBD1. Germline V gives CDR1 SNHLY, CDR2 FYNNEI. The CDR3 has 18 amino acids. V lost 6 bases and J lost 8; bases outside the gene matches: 17. CDR3 in DNA: TGTGCCAGCAGGCTAAGCTGGGACAGGGGGGCATACGGGGAAAAACTGTTTTTT. Translation: CASRLSWDRGAYGEKLFF.

This chain links TRBV6-4 with TRBJ2-2; 7 nucleotides match TRBD1. Looked up from germline, CDR1 is MRHNA and CDR2 is SNTAGT. V lost 3 bases and J lost 2; bases outside the gene matches: 9. The CDR3 has 17 amino acids. The CDR3 nucleotides are TGTGCCAGCAGTGATATCATTAACAGGGGCAACACCGGGGAGCTGTTTTTT. This sequence encodes CASSDIINRGNTGELFF.